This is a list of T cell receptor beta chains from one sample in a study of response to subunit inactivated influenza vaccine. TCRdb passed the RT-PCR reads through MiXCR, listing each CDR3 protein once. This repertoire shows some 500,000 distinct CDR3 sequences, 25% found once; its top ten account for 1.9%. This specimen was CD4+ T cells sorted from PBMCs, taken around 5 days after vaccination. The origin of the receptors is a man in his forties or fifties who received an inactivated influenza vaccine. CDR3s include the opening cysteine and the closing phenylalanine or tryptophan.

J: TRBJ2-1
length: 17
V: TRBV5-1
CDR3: CASSLELLAGGYNEQFF

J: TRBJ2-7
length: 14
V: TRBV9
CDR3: CASRATGSMGEQYF

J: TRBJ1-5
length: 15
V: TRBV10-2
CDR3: CASSLDGTSRQPQHF

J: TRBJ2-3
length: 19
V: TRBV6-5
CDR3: CASSYRRRTSGASTDTQYF

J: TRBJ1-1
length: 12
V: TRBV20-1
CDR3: CSARVRVTEAFF

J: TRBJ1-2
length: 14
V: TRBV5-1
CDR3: CASRPGAGLRGYTF

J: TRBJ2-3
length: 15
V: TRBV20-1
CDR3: CSAPRPGTATDTQYF

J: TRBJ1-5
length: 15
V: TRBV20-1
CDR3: CSARPWDSPNQPQHF

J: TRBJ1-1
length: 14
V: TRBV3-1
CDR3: CASSQGGANTEAFF

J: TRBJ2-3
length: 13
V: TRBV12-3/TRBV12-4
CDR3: CASSFGLEDSSHF

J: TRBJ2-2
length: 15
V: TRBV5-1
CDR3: CASSFQGAATGELFF

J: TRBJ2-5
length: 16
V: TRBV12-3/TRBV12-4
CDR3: CASSLSAGGQGETQYF

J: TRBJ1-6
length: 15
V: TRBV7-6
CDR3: CASSLTRTANSPLHF

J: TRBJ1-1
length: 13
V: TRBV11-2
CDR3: CASSTGQVSEAFF

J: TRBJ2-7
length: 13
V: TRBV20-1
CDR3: CSARGLSPTEQYF

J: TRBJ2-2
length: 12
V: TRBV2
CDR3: CASNQGTGELFF

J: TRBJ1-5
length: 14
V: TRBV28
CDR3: CASSSGHRGQPQHF

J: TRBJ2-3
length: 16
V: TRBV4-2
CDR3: CASSEGGSGATDTQYF

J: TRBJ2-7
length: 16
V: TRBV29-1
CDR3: CSVQSSGAGGRYEQYF

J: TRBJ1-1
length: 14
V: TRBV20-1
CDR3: CRADLVRGNTEAFF

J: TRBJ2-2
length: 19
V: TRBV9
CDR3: CASSVRTSGVTSNTGELFF

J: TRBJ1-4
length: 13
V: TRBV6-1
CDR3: CASWGQNNEKLFF

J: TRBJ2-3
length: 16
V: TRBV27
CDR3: CATAPHGGRITDTQYF

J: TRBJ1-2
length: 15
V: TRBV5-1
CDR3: CASSPGGTTPGGYTF

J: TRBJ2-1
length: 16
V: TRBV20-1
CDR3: CSARKETDRAMGEQFF

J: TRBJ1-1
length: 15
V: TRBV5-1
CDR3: CASSLGQGAYTEAFF

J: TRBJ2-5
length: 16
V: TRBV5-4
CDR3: CASTLGLGVSQETQYF

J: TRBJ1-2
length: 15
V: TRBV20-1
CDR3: CSAIGTGGSSYGYTF

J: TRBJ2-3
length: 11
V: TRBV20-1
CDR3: CSCPGAGVQYF

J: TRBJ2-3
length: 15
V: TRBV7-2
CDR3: CASSLVGVLTDTQYF

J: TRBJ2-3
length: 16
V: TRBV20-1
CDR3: CSAQTGTSVGTDTQYF

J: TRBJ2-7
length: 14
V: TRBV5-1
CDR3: CASSLDGRGYEQYF

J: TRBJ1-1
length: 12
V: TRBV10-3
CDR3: CATFKGNTEAFF

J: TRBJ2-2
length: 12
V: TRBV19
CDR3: CASRVQGGELFF

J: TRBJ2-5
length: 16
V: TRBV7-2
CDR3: CASSLDRLAGQETQYF

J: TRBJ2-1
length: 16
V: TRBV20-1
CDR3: CSARLTSGRNYNEQFF

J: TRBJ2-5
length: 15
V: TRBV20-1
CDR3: CSAKRGSGGEETQYF

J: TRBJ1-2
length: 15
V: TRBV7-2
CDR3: CAISEGQPANYGYTF

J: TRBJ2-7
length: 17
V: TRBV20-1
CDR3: CSARVSGTSGIPYEQYF

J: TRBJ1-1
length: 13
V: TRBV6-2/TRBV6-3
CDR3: CASSKGHTNEAFF

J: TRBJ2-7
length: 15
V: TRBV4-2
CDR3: CASSQVGALAGEQYF

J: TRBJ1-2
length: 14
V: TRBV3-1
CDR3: CASSHPTGGGGYTF

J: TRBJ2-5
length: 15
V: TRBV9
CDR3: CASSDRQGVRETQYF

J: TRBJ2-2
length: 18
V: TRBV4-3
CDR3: CASSQGILGGKNTGELFF